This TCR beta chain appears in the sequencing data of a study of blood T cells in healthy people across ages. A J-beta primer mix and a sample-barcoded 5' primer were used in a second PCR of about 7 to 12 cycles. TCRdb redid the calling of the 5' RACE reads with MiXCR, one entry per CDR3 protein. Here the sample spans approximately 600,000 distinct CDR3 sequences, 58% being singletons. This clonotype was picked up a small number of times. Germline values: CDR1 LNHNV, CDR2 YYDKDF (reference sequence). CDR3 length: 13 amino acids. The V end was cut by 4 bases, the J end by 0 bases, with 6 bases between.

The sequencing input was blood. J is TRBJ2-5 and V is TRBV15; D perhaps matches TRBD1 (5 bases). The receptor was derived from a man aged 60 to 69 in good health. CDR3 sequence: CATSTDNQETQYF. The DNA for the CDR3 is TGTGCCACCAGCACGGACAACCAAGAGACCCAGTACTTC.